This TCR beta chain appears in the sequencing data of a study of identical twins. MiXCR was run by TCRdb on the 5' RACE reads, yielding one entry per CDR3 protein. The sample has roughly 1,500,000 distinct CDR3 sequences, under 35% seen once. The CDR3 covers 12 residues. Germline CDR1 SGHVS, CDR2 FQNEAQ. Trimming stripped 5 bases from V and 8 bases from J, with 12 bases between. Material: cord blood. The source is a newborn girl in good health. V is TRBV7-8 and J is TRBJ1-2; weak D call: TRBD1 (6 bases). CDR3 nucleotide sequence: TGTGCCAGCAGCCCATGGACAGTGGGCTACACCTTC. Its translation: CASSPWTVGYTF.